This T cell receptor (beta chain) emerged from a study of Ad26.COV2.S vaccination and SARS-CoV-2 variants. TCRdb's copy holds only in-frame clones and misses some; the assay was immunoSEQ multiplex PCR. Among over 400,000 clones, about 90% were seen once, and the ten largest hold around 1.7%. Trimming pared 3 bases from V and 4 bases from J, leaving 19 bases between. The CDR3 is made up of 17 amino acids. CDR1 and CDR2 from the germline V gene are SGDLS and YYNGEE. This sample's treatment: around 19 received Ad26.COV2.S at low or high dose, single or two shots; 5 received placebo; per-sample allocation not given. Day 63 after the first vaccine or placebo injection was the time point for sampling.

Material: peripheral blood, obtained in a trial of Ad26.COV2.S vaccine versus placebo. The gene calls are TRBV9 and TRBJ2-2, with TRBD2 as a possible D gene (6 bases). The sequence was collected from a person between 18 and 65 years old who received the Ad26.COV2.S COVID-19 vaccine or a placebo. The CDR3 bases are TGTGCCAGCAGCGCGACCCATGGATTGGGGGGCACCGGGGAGCTGTTTTTT. This sequence encodes CASSATHGLGGTGELFF.